The 2 T cell receptor beta chains below were found in one sample sequenced in a study of graft-versus-host responses after intestinal transplantation. Produced via immunoSEQ multiplex PCR; TCRdb's table is partial and in-frame only. The sample carries just over 20,000 clones, approximately 92% recorded once. Sequenced material: PBMCs, taken about 260 days after intestinal transplant. The source is a human patient who received an intestinal transplant, so some T cells may come from the graft donor.

V and J are TRBV29-1 and TRBJ1-2; D call uncertain. V lost 7 bases and J lost 7, with 16 bases in between. Germline V gene lookup returns CDR1 SQVTM and CDR2 ANQGSEA. This CDR3 spans 12 amino acids. This CDR3 reads CSAERESGGYTF. The CDR3 DNA reads TGCAGCGCGGAAAGGGAGTCCGGTGGCTACACCTTC.

V and J are TRBV30 and TRBJ1-2; D may be TRBD1 (6 bases). V lost 2 bases and J 3 bases, leaving 10 bases between the germline ends. This CDR3 is built from 13 residues. Germline V gene sequence: CDR1 GTSNPN, CDR2 SVGIG (reference sequence). CDR3 region: CAWSITGYYGYTF. The CDR3 DNA reads as TGTGCCTGGAGTATTACAGGGTACTATGGCTACACCTTC.